What follows describes a single TCR beta chain. In this sample, this clonotype turned up many times. The antigen this receptor binds is unknown. No clone much larger than this one lies a single base away; base qualities are absent. The CDR3 holds 14 amino acids from the cysteine to the phenylalanine. The read is trimmed to its CDR3 DNA, 42 bases read in frame from base 1. Compared with germline, V lacks 6 bases and J lacks 4 bases; bases without a gene match: 7. The sample originates from a study of T cells in Graves' hyperthyroidism and ophthalmopathy (dated by TCRdb to the late 2010s). For the wider study: Peripheral blood was collected at initial diagnosis, before any treatment. TCR V-J signatures able to tell the groups apart were searched for in a discovery cohort of about a hundred patients, of whom around 42 had Graves' ophthalmopathy and 55 to 65 had stable Graves' hyperthyroidism. Whether ophthalmopathy could be predicted prospectively was tested in an independent validation cohort made up of 18 to 20 hyperthyroidism patients plus 17 patients who later progressed to ophthalmopathy. For training and testing, the 100 patients in the discovery cohort were randomly divided in a 7:3 ratio. In more than five Graves' hyperthyroidism patients, the study also compared T-cell repertoires from thyroid tissue with T-cell repertoires from blood. After blood sampling, hyperthyroidism patients were treated with methimazole at a starting dose of 30 mg daily, and ophthalmopathy patients were treated with high-dose intravenous methylprednisolone. According to the paper, TCR Vbeta CDR3 sequencing was carried out on over 130 peripheral blood samples, which came from fewer than 50 ophthalmopathy, approximately 78 hyperthyroidism and around 17 progressor patients. General conclusions and limits of the study: In cross-validation, a model built on a 13 V-J signature told ophthalmopathy apart from stable hyperthyroidism with about 90% sensitivity and approximately 81% specificity, and in testing the same model reached 80%/75%. In validation, progression to ophthalmopathy was predicted by the model with nearly 71% sensitivity and 72.22% specificity, a median of roughly 6 months before onset. Most expanded thyroid clonotypes (frequency above 0.001) were also detected in blood, suggesting blood repertoires may reflect thyroid immune responses. No statistical method was used to fix the sample size in advance, and group allocation was not hidden from the investigators.

Stable Graves' hyperthyroidism was defined as no progression to ophthalmopathy during 18 months of follow-up. Hyperthyroidism patients were aged 18 to 65 years and newly diagnosed, with disease duration of less than 2 months. The study excluded patients with uncontrolled infections, other autoimmune diseases, pregnancy or lactation. Clinical symptoms, serum thyroxine and TRAb, thyroid ultrasound, and orbital computed tomography formed the basis for the diagnoses. Ficoll-Paque density gradient centrifugation was used to isolate PBMCs from approximately 11 ml of fresh peripheral blood. Total RNA was extracted using Trizol reagent, and RNA quality was assessed on an Agilent 2100 Bioanalyzer. Amplification of TCR beta CDR3 regions was carried out from RNA transcripts. The first round of RT-PCR for the TCR CDR3 was performed with the HTBI primer set and the Qiagen OneStep RT-PCR kit. The libraries were constructed in a second round of multiplex PCR and then size-selected and purified. Libraries were sequenced paired-end with 100 bp reads on an Illumina HiSeq2000. In the source study's methods: SOAPnuke was used to process the raw data, with reads discarded if the reads contained adapters or uncalled bases, had a mean Phred below 15, or lacked an exact constant-primer or identifier match. COPE v1.2.5 was used to merge high-quality paired reads, and clonotypes were defined as unique nucleotide sequences. MiTCR v1.1 was used to align clonotypes to the IMGT TRBV, TRBD and TRBJ reference segments. The analysis included only V-J combinations with a frequency above 0.0001, which together covered more than 99% of the repertoires. A TCS score was defined as the ratio between F50 (clonal expansion) and ExV (chaos), using BLOSUM62-based TCRdist between CDR3 peptides within each V-J. Welch's t-statistics and random forest reduced fewer than 600 V-J features to roughly 13, which were used in a naive Bayes classifier (R e1071). TCRdb itself trimmed the public reads at Q25 with fastp, ran MiXCR and retained productive beta chains. All rows with the same CDR3 protein become a single entry with the most common DNA and genes. In this record, the V and J calls reflect TCRdb's handling and not the investigators' own analysis. The sample table lists 470,000 or so distinct CDR3 sequences, around 21% of them with a count of one. The ten largest clones capture approximately 26% of the sample.

Recombination linked TRBV12-3 or TRBV12-4 to TRBJ2-5; the junction holds 8 bases that match TRBD2. The specimen sequenced was blood. This clonotype originated in a man between 18 and 35 years old with Graves' hyperthyroidism. The CDR3 amino acid sequence is: CASSPLAGGETQYF. In nucleotide form, the sequence is TGTGCCAGCAGCCCTCTAGCGGGTGGAGAGACCCAGTACTTC.